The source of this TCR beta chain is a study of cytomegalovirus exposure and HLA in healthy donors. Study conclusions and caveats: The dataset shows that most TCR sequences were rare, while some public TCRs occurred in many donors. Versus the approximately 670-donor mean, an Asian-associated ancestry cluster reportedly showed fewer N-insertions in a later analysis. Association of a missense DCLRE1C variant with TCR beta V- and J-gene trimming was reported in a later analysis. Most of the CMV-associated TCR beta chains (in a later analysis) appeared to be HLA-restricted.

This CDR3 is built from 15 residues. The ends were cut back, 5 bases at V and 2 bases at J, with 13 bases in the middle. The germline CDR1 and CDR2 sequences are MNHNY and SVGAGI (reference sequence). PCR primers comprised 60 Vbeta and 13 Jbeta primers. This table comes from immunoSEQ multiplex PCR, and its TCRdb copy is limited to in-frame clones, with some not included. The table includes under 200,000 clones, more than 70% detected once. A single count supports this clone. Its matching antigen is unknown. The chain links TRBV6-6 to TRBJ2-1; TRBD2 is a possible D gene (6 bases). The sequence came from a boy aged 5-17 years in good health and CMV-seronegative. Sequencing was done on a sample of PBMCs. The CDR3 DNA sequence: TGTGCCAGCAGTCCCCTACGGGAGACCTACAATGAGCAGTTCTTC. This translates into CASSPLRETYNEQFF.